One sample yielded the 27 T cell receptor beta chains listed below, sequenced in a study of T cells after yellow fever vaccination. TCRdb reanalysed the 5' RACE reads using MiXCR and keeps one entry per CDR3 protein. The sample records fewer than 450,000 distinct CDR3 sequences, 7% to 10% being singletons. The sample was PBMCs, taken roughly 47 days after the first yellow fever vaccination. Receptor source: a man aged 18 to 29 who received the YFV17D yellow fever vaccine.

This clonotype appeared a few times. The V and J genes are TRBV7-3 and TRBJ2-7, with D perhaps matching TRBD1 (6 bases). The germline V gene has CDR1 SGHTA and CDR2 FQGTGA. The CDR3 runs 16 residues. The germline V and J ends were trimmed by 7 bases and 2 bases, with 21 bases remaining between them. CDR3 loop: CASIMDSPQIPYEQYF. For the CDR3, the DNA is TGTGCCAGCATCATGGACAGCCCCCAAATACCCTACGAGCAGTACTTC.

V is TRBV19 and J is TRBJ2-1; D is perhaps TRBD1 (6 bases). V gave up 0 bases and J gave up 0 bases, with 12 bases separating them. This CDR3 spans 17 amino acids. The V gene's germline CDR1 is LNHDA and CDR2 SQIVND (reference sequence). The CDR3 region has the DNA TGTGCCAGTAGTATAGACCCGACAGGTAGCTCCTACAATGAGCAGTTCTTC. It specifies CASSIDPTGSSYNEQFF.

This clonotype was detected only a few times. V gene TRBV29-1 combines with J gene TRBJ2-5; perhaps D is TRBD1 or TRBD2 (5 bases each). Germline lookup yields CDR1 SQVTM and CDR2 ANQGSEA. The V and J ends lost 0 bases and 5 bases respectively, with 19 bases between them. This CDR3 contains 16 residues. The CDR3, as DNA: TGCAGCGTTGAAGATGGGGGTCGAGGGGCAGGGGAGACCCAGTACTTC. It translates to CSVEDGGRGAGETQYF.

The chain links TRBV5-6 to TRBJ1-5; D not certain. V lost 1 base and J lost 0, with 11 bases in between. Germline V CDR1 and CDR2: SGHDT, YYEEEE. This CDR3 contains 16 residues. For the CDR3, the DNA is TGTGCCAGCAGCTTGTCAAACGGATATAGCAATCAGCCCCAGCATTTT. Protein: CASSLSNGYSNQPQHF.

J is TRBJ2-7 and V is TRBV12-3 or TRBV12-4; 7 bases agree with TRBD2. J lost 4 bases, V lost 3 bases, and 6 bases had no gene match. The CDR3 runs 14 residues. The DNA of the CDR3 is TGTGCCAGCAGTTTTGGGGGGGAATCGTACGAGCAGTACGTC. Its protein product is CASSFGGESYEQYV.

This chain links TRBV10-3 with TRBJ2-3; D gene unclear. V lost 3 bases to trimming and J lost 2 bases, with 3 bases between them. The CDR3 is made up of 12 amino acids. The germline gives CDR1 ENHRY, CDR2 SYGVKD. CDR3: CAISDNTDTQYF. As DNA, the CDR3 is TGTGCCATCAGTGATAACACAGATACGCAGTATTTT.

The sample holds many counts of this clonotype. Germline is not matched at one junction end, which may reflect a read error. V is TRBV5-1 and J is TRBJ2-5; tentatively, D is TRBD1 (6 bases). The CDR3 is 13 residues long. From germline, CDR1 is SGHRS and CDR2 YFSETQ. CDR3: CASSLGQKETQYF. In DNA form, the CDR3 reads TGTGCCAGCAGCTTAGGACAGAAAGAGACCCAGTACTTC.

The V and J genes are TRBV28 and TRBJ1-2; the D is unclear. V was pared by 5 bases and J by 6 bases, with 10 bases between. The CDR3 is made up of 12 amino acids. Germline assignment: CDR1 MDHEN and CDR2 SYDVKM. DNA for the CDR3: TGTGCCAGCAGTCCTGTTTCCGATGGCTACACCTTC. This gives the protein CASSPVSDGYTF.

In its sample, this clonotype was seen a few times. The rearrangement links TRBV7-2 to TRBJ2-3; D is undetermined. The CDR3 consists of 14 residues. The germline V gene has CDR1 SGHTA and CDR2 FQGNSA. V dropped 7 bases and J dropped 0 bases, with 11 bases sitting between them. The chain's CDR3 is CASTLPTSTDTQYF. DNA for the CDR3: TGTGCCAGCACCCTCCCTACTAGCACAGATACGCAGTATTTT.

The CDR3: CASSRGDSYEQYV. CDR3 nucleotide sequence: TGCGCCAGCAGTCGCGGGGACTCCTACGAGCAGTACGTC. The chain combines TRBV23-1 with TRBJ2-7; weak D call: TRBD2 (6 bases). TRBV23-1 belongs to the ORF category, with a function that is uncertain. Trimming left V 4 bases short and J 0 bases short, with 7 bases between. The CDR3 has 13 amino acids.

This clonotype appeared a few times. The V and J genes are TRBV14 and TRBJ1-2; 9 bases are shared with TRBD1. The CDR3 sequence is 15 residues long. Germline assignment: CDR1 SGHDN and CDR2 FVKESK. Germline trimming cut 2 bases from V and 2 bases from J; bases unmatched to any gene: 3. The CDR3 spells CASSQPGTGNYGYTF. The CDR3 bases are TGTGCCAGCAGCCAACCCGGGACAGGGAACTATGGCTACACCTTC.

This clonotype was recorded many times. The chain couples TRBV29-1 to TRBJ2-7, with D unresolved. The CDR3 is made up of 11 amino acids. V was cut by 4 bases and J by 6 bases, with 10 bases left in between. Germline assignment: CDR1 SQVTM and CDR2 ANQGSEA. The CDR3 is CSVVQQGEQYF. In DNA, the CDR3 is TGCAGCGTTGTTCAGCAAGGCGAGCAGTACTTC.

This rearrangement joins TRBV7-6 to TRBJ1-1; tentatively, D is TRBD1 (5 bases). The V end lost 1 base, the J end lost 3 bases, and 12 bases lay between the germline ends. The CDR3 has 15 residues. CDR1 is SGHVS, CDR2 FNYEAQ, per germline. CDR3 region: CASSLGGGAYTEAFF. The DNA for the CDR3 is TGTGCCAGCAGCTTAGGGGGGGGAGCCTACACTGAAGCTTTCTTT.

The J gene is TRBJ2-1, the V gene TRBV5-1, with 9 positions matching TRBD1. The CDR3 runs 17 residues. V was pared by 2 bases and J by 7 bases, with 13 bases of the junction left unmatched. Germline V gives CDR1 SGHRS, CDR2 YFSETQ. CDR3 in DNA: TGCGCCAGCAGCTTAGCACAGGGGGCGCAAAGTATTAATGAGCAGTTCTTC. Translated, it gives CASSLAQGAQSINEQFF.

The chain employs TRBV5-1 and TRBJ2-3, with 11 bases that match TRBD2. Per the germline V gene, CDR1 is SGHRS and CDR2 is YFSETQ. CDR3 length: 16 residues. J was trimmed by 1 base and V by 4 bases; bases with no gene match: 5. CDR3 in amino acids: CASSGPTSGGTDTQYF. CDR3 bases: TGCGCCAGCAGCGGCCCGACTAGCGGGGGCACAGATACGCAGTATTTT.

This clonotype was observed a few times. The rearrangement joins TRBV28 to TRBJ2-7; 7 positions agree with TRBD2. Trimming cost V 7 bases and J 0 bases; bases outside gene matches: 15. CDR1 and CDR2 from the germline V gene are MDHEN and SYDVKM. The CDR3 is 17 residues long. CDR3 sequence: CASTDGPGGRVSYEQYV. The CDR3 coding sequence is TGTGCCAGCACCGACGGACCGGGAGGTAGGGTCTCCTACGAGCAGTACGTC.

This clonotype occurred many times. The J gene is TRBJ2-5, the V gene TRBV7-2; D is possibly TRBD1 (6 bases). This CDR3 region has 16 residues. Trimming pared 2 bases from V and 5 bases from J, leaving 18 bases between. Per the germline V gene, CDR1 is SGHTA and CDR2 is FQGNSA. CDR3 sequence (DNA): TGTGCCAGCAGCTTACGGACAGCTCCGGGATGGGAGACCCAGTACTTC. It specifies CASSLRTAPGWETQYF.

This clonotype was seen at least ten times. This chain uses TRBV12-3 or TRBV12-4 with TRBJ2-1; TRBD1 is a possible D gene (5 bases). Between the trimmed V and J ends, which lost 6 bases and 5 bases, there was a span of 11 bases. This CDR3 comprises 13 residues. The CDR3 region has the DNA TGTGCCAGCAGCCCGACAGCTAACAATGAGCAGTTCTTC. Amino acids: CASSPTANNEQFF.

This rearrangement joins TRBV7-6 to TRBJ1-6; D gene unclear. The V gene lost 1 base and the J gene lost 9 bases, with 10 bases spanning the gap. CDR1 is SGHVS, CDR2 FNYEAQ, per germline. This CDR3 is 14 amino acids long. The CDR3, as DNA: TGTGCCAGCAGCTTAGGGGGAATGGGTTCACCCCTCCACTTT. This codes for CASSLGGMGSPLHF.

Worth noting for this clonotype: A much bigger clone sits one base away, suggesting this may be a read error. V gene TRBV7-2 combines with J gene TRBJ1-6; TRBD1 might be the D (5 bases). This CDR3 region has 14 residues. The germline V gene has CDR1 SGHTA and CDR2 FQGNSA. The CDR3, as DNA: TGTGGCAGCAGCTTGGGGGGTGGGCATTCACCCCTCCACTTT. Its protein product is CGSSLGGGHSPLHF.

The chain employs TRBV7-6 and TRBJ2-7, with TRBD1 identical over 9 bases. The J segment lost 5 bases and the V segment lost 5 bases, leaving 4 bases of the junction unmatched. Germline V gene lookup returns CDR1 SGHVS and CDR2 FNYEAQ. The CDR3 contains 13 residues. CDR3 bases: TGTGCCAGCAGCCTCGACAGGGGGGACGAGCAGTACTTC. It yields the protein CASSLDRGDEQYF.

The rearrangement joins TRBV5-1 to TRBJ2-5, with 12 bases matching TRBD2. Germline values: CDR1 SGHRS, CDR2 YFSETQ. This CDR3 is 16 amino acids long. J gave up 1 base and V 4 bases, and 5 bases lay outside the gene matches. The CDR3 spells CASSPTSGGFQETQYF. The CDR3 DNA follows: TGCGCCAGCAGCCCTACTAGCGGGGGGTTCCAAGAGACCCAGTACTTC.

The V call is TRBV20-1, the J call TRBJ2-5; 8 nucleotides line up with TRBD2. The CDR3 is 15 residues long. Germline trimming cut 6 bases from V and 4 bases from J; bases unmatched to any gene: 13. CDR1 is DFQATT and CDR2 is SNEGSKA in the germline V gene (reference sequence). CDR3 in DNA: TGCAGTGCCAGGGGTGTCGCGGGGGGTGGAGAGACCCAGTACTTC. It translates to CSARGVAGGGETQYF.

This clonotype was counted between two and nine times. The chain carries TRBV10-3 and TRBJ1-3, with 9 bases that match TRBD1. The CDR3 covers 19 residues. From germline, CDR1 is ENHRY and CDR2 SYGVKD. The V gene end was trimmed by 2 bases and the J gene end by 5 bases; junction bases not matched to a gene: 16. The CDR3 DNA is TGTGCCATCAGTGAGCCGAGATCGAGGACAGGGGACTACCGAAACACCATATATTTT. It codes for CAISEPRSRTGDYRNTIYF.

Worth noting for this clonotype: One end of the junction varies from germline; a read error may be responsible. The chain is built from TRBV6-2 or TRBV6-3 and TRBJ1-5; D unclear. The CDR3 sequence is 19 residues long. Germline values: CDR1 MNHEY, CDR2 SVGEGT. The CDR3 loop reads CASTPRSWGYISSNQPRHF. DNA for the CDR3: TGTGCCAGCACTCCCAGGTCCTGGGGATATATATCGAGCAATCAGCCCCGGCATTTT.

The V call is TRBV5-1, the J call TRBJ2-1; D may be TRBD2 (5 bases). V was pared by 4 bases and J by 6 bases, with 17 bases between. This CDR3 has 15 amino acids. Germline lookup yields CDR1 SGHRS and CDR2 YFSETQ. The CDR3 is CASSLRGSIGNEQFF. The CDR3 nucleotides read TGCGCCAGCAGCCTACGAGGGTCGATCGGCAATGAGCAGTTCTTC.

This clonotype was detected a few times. The J gene is TRBJ1-1, the V gene TRBV6-1, with D uncertain. V was cut by 7 bases and J by 4 bases, with 16 bases left in between. Germline loops: CDR1 MNHNS, CDR2 SASEGT. CDR3 length: 14 residues. The CDR3 here is CASITHLDTTEAFF. DNA of the CDR3: TGTGCCAGCATCACCCACCTCGATACCACTGAAGCTTTCTTT.